A selection of T cell receptor beta chains follows, all from one sample in a study of T-cell reconstitution after alpha-beta-depleted transplantation in children. TCRdb ran MiXCR on the PCR reads and lists one entry per CDR3 protein. The table lists roughly 160,000 distinct CDR3 sequences, 11% of them singletons. The source material was PBMCs, sampled before TCRalphabeta/CD19-depleted stem cell transplant. These receptors all stem from a boy younger than 10 with acute myeloid leukemia, due to receive a stem cell transplant. Each CDR3 is given with its conserved first and last residue. Each record gives: V gene, clone size, D gene, J gene, CDR3 length, CDR3 DNA, CDR3 protein. A D gene is named only where the DNA matches it firmly. The size field reads once, few, many, or a class for an expanded clone.

>TRBV3-1|many|.|TRBJ2-2|14
TGTGCCAGCAGCCACCTCAGGAACACCGGGGAGCTGTTTTTT
CASSHLRNTGELFF
>TRBV12-3/TRBV12-4|many|.|TRBJ1-2|14
TGTGCCACCTCCGGGGCTCGACCACGCTATGGCTACACCTTC
CATSGARPRYGYTF
>TRBV20-1|once|.|TRBJ2-7|14
TGCAGTGCTGGGGGGTCCGGACCCATCTACGAGCAGAACTTC
CSAGGSGPIYEQNF
>TRBV29-1|many|.|TRBJ2-7|11
TGCAGCGTTGAAGAGTTCTACGAGCAGTACTTC
CSVEEFYEQYF
>TRBV6-5|many|.|TRBJ1-1|16
TGTGCCAGCAGTTACTCGAATCTTCTACTGAACACTGAAGCTTTCTTT
CASSYSNLLLNTEAFF
>TRBV29-1|many|.|TRBJ2-1|14
TGCAGCGTTGGGCAGGGGAGCTCCTACAATGAGCAGTTCTTC
CSVGQGSSYNEQFF
>TRBV7-2|many|.|TRBJ2-2|15
TGTGCCAGCAGGGAGACGGGGCTATACACCGGGGAGCTGTTTTTT
CASRETGLYTGELFF
>TRBV24-1|many|.|TRBJ1-3|15
TGTGCCACCCGAAGCGACGGGGGGCGTGGAAACACCATATATTTT
CATRSDGGRGNTIYF
>TRBV20-1|few|TRBD2|TRBJ2-1|15
TGCAGTGCTAGAACCGGGACTAGCGGGTACAATGAGCAGTTCTTC
CSARTGTSGYNEQFF
>TRBV29-1|many|.|TRBJ1-2|15
TGCAGCGTTGCTTGGGGATACGGGGTGGGCTATGGCTACACCTTC
CSVAWGYGVGYGYTF
>TRBV4-1|many|TRBD2|TRBJ2-1|14
TGCGCCAGCAGCGCCCTAGCGGGAGTTGGTGAGCAGTTCTTC
CASSALAGVGEQFF
>TRBV27|many|.|TRBJ1-1|14
TGTGCCAGCAGTTTAACGGACAGTCGCGGGCTAGCTTTCTTT
CASSLTDSRGLAFF
>TRBV5-1|many|.|TRBJ2-7|15
TGCGCCAGCAGCTTAGGGCAGGAGAGCTCCTACGAGCAGTACTTC
CASSLGQESSYEQYF
>TRBV11-2|many|TRBD1|TRBJ2-4|13
TGTGCCAGCAGCTTCGGACAGGAAAACATTCAGTACTTC
CASSFGQENIQYF
>TRBV20-1|many|TRBD2|TRBJ2-2|19
TGCAGTGCTAGAAGGTACGGAGCGGGGAGGGAGTCGGACACCGGGGAGCTGTTTTTT
CSARRYGAGRESDTGELFF
>TRBV12-3/TRBV12-4|many|TRBD2|TRBJ2-1|17
TGTGCCAGCAGTTTAGACTCCTGGCGGGGGGGCCTCCGTGAGCAGTTCTTC
CASSLDSWRGGLREQFF
>TRBV5-6|many|.|TRBJ1-1|21
TGTGCCAGCAGCTTGCTCCTAAATCGGATCGTGCTCAGGGGACAGAACACTGAAGCTTTCTTT
CASSLLLNRIVLRGQNTEAFF
>TRBV2|many|.|TRBJ1-1|12
TGTGCCAGCAGGGTTTCCAGGGGCGAAGCTTTCTTT
CASRVSRGEAFF
>TRBV5-1|many|TRBD1|TRBJ2-1|17
TGCGCCAGCAGCTTACAGACAGGGAGCCGGTTCTACAATGAGCAGTTCTTC
CASSLQTGSRFYNEQFF
>TRBV5-1|many|TRBD2|TRBJ2-7|13
TGCGCCAGCAGCACCGGACTAGTCCACGAGCAGTACTTC
CASSTGLVHEQYF
>TRBV3-1|many|.|TRBJ1-6|11
TGTGCCAGCAGCCAAAGCCAGGCCCTCCACTTT
CASSQSQALHF
>TRBV5-1|many|.|TRBJ1-1|15
TGCGCCAGCTCAACAGAGCCTAACATGAACACTGAAGCTTTCTTT
CASSTEPNMNTEAFF
>TRBV20-1|many|.|TRBJ1-3|13
TGCAGTGCTAGTAACCACCTCCGGAACACCATATATTTT
CSASNHLRNTIYF
>TRBV5-1|many|.|TRBJ1-5|14
TGCGCCAGCAGCGAGGGTCGGCTCAATCAGCCCCAGCATTTT
CASSEGRLNQPQHF
>TRBV20-1|many|.|TRBJ2-5|10
TGCAGTGCTAGCTTAGAGACCCAGTACTTC
CSASLETQYF
>TRBV5-1|many|TRBD1|TRBJ1-1|15
TGCGCCAGCAGCCTCGCTCAGGACAGGGCTTCCGAAGCTTTCTTT
CASSLAQDRASEAFF
>TRBV27|many|.|TRBJ2-3|15
TGTGCCAGCGCGGGTTTAGACGAGGGAACGGATACGCAGTATTTT
CASAGLDEGTDTQYF
>TRBV7-9|many|.|TRBJ1-1|14
TGTGCCAGCAGCTTACCCCTCCGGGACACTGAAGCTTTCTTT
CASSLPLRDTEAFF
>TRBV29-1|many|TRBD1|TRBJ2-1|12
TGCAGCGCGGGACAGATATACAATGAGCAGTTCTTC
CSAGQIYNEQFF
>TRBV27|many|TRBD2|TRBJ2-1|15
TGTGCCAGCAGGCGGGGGGGCCTTTTAGGCGATGAGCAGTTCTTC
CASRRGGLLGDEQFF